The 27 T cell receptor beta chains below all came from one sample that was sequenced in a study of monozygotic twins with inflammatory bowel disease. TCRdb reworked the 5' RACE reads into one entry per CDR3 protein, no DNA. This sample contains 440,000 or so distinct CDR3 sequences. Sequencing was performed on blood. The receptors shown here come from a human donor with ulcerative colitis or Crohn's disease, or a healthy co-twin of an affected twin (not recorded which).

This chain connects TRBV27 to TRBJ2-1; with no DNA, the TCRdb D assignment of TRBD1 cannot be verified. CDR3 length equals 16 residues. Germline loops: CDR1 MNHEY, CDR2 SMNVEV (reference sequence). CDR3 residues: CASSTSQGENYNEQFF.

This rearrangement joins TRBV10-3 to TRBJ2-1; lacking DNA, the TRBD2 call made by TCRdb goes unchecked. Germline CDR1 ENHRY, CDR2 SYGVKD. The CDR3 consists of 17 residues. CDR3 loop: CAISEAGLAGGSNEQFF.

The V gene is TRBV20-1, the J gene TRBJ2-1; TCRdb reports TRBD2, a call that lacks DNA to check it against. The CDR3 loop spans 13 amino acids. Germline lookup yields CDR1 DFQATT and CDR2 SNEGSKA (reference sequence). The chain's CDR3 is CSAFRAPRNEQFF.

This sequence joins TRBV19 and TRBJ2-7. CDR3 size: 11 residues. Germline-derived CDR1 and CDR2 are LNHDA and SQIVND (reference sequence). The CDR3 spells CASSTVNEQYF. The full variable domain, its missing parts supplied by reference TRBV19 and TRBJ2-7, is DGGITQSPKYLFRKEGQNVTLSCEQNLNHDAMYWYRQDPGQGLRLIYYSQIVNDFQKGDIAEGYSVSREKKESFPLTVTSAQKNPTAFYLCASSTVNEQYFGPGTRLTVT.

The chain recombines TRBV18 with TRBJ2-4; TCRdb's D call, TRBD1, is unchecked because there is no DNA. CDR1 and CDR2 (germline): KGHSH, LQKENI. The CDR3 is 19 amino acids. The CDR3 here is CASSPSTGSGVLAKNIQYF.

This sequence joins TRBV6-2 or TRBV6-3 and TRBJ2-2; the TCRdb call, TRBD1, lacks DNA for checking. The CDR3 consists of 18 residues. Germline CDR1 and CDR2: MNHEY and SVGEGT. This chain's CDR3 is CASSYNPGRKSNTGELFF.

This chain joins TRBV10-1 and TRBJ2-3; checking the TCRdb D call of TRBD2 is not possible without DNA. The CDR3 consists of 16 residues. Germline CDR1 and CDR2: WNHNN and SYGVQD (reference sequence). The CDR3 reads CASSEFPPSSTDTQYF.

The chain carries TRBV7-9 and TRBJ2-6; TCRdb selects TRBD1, and the lack of DNA leaves this call unchecked. The CDR3 loop spans 16 amino acids. CDR1 is SEHNR and CDR2 is FQNEAQ in the germline V gene (reference sequence). CDR3 in amino acids: CASSLGAGHGANVLTF.

This chain links TRBV3-1 with TRBJ1-1; the D call of TRBD1 rests on TCRdb alone, since no DNA is present to check it. The CDR3 consists of 15 residues. Germline V gives CDR1 LGHDT, CDR2 YNNKEL (reference sequence). CDR3 protein: CASSHSGQGNTEAFF. Combining the CDR3 with reference TRBV3-1 and TRBJ1-1 gives the whole variable domain DTAVSQTPKYLVTQMGNDKSIKCEQNLGHDTMYWYKQDSKKFLKIMFSYNNKELIINETVPNRFSPKSPDKAHLNLHINSLELGDSAVYFCASSHSGQGNTEAFFGQGTRLTVV.

The chain couples TRBV20-1 to TRBJ2-3; the D call of TRBD1 rests on TCRdb alone, since no DNA is present to check it. Looked up from germline, CDR1 is DFQATT and CDR2 is SNEGSKA (reference sequence). CDR3 size: 12 residues. The CDR3 sequence is CSVRRGSDTQYF.

The chain joins TRBV2 to TRBJ1-1; TCRdb reports TRBD1, a call that lacks DNA to check it against. CDR1 is SNHLY, CDR2 FYNNEI, per germline. CDR3 size: 14 residues. CDR3 sequence reads: CASRTDRLNTEAFF.

The rearrangement uses TRBV29-1 and TRBJ1-2; lacking DNA, the TRBD1 call made by TCRdb goes unchecked. The CDR3 is 14 amino acids. Germline lookup yields CDR1 SQVTM and CDR2 ANQGSEA. The CDR3 loop reads CSVVPQGAPDGYTF.

The chain is built from TRBV20-1 and TRBJ2-5; the TCRdb D gene call, TRBD2, has no DNA to confirm it. CDR1 and CDR2 from the germline V gene are DFQATT and SNEGSKA (reference sequence). The CDR3 length is 14 residues. CDR3 sequence: CSASASSGQETQYF.

The chain combines TRBV4-1 with TRBJ1-1. Looked up from germline, CDR1 is MGHRA and CDR2 is YSYEKL. There are 13 residues in the CDR3. The chain's CDR3 is CASSQSGNTEAFF.

V usage is TRBV27 and J usage is TRBJ2-7; checking the TCRdb D call of TRBD1 is not possible without DNA. Germline CDR1 and CDR2: MNHEY and SMNVEV (reference sequence). The length of the CDR3 is 14 residues. The CDR3 is CASSHQGLKYEQYF.

The J gene is TRBJ1-4, the V gene TRBV5-4; TCRdb's D call, TRBD1, is unchecked because there is no DNA. The CDR3 totals 16 residues. Germline assignment: CDR1 SGHNT and CDR2 YYREEE (reference sequence). The CDR3 sequence: CASSRGPLGANEKLFF.

CDR3 protein: CASSAIAGDTYEQYF. This chain joins TRBV9 and TRBJ2-7; TCRdb reports TRBD2, a call that lacks DNA to check it against. The CDR3 totals 15 residues. The germline CDR1 and CDR2 sequences are SGDLS and YYNGEE.

V gene TRBV9 combines with J gene TRBJ2-5. The germline CDR1 and CDR2 sequences are SGDLS and YYNGEE. The CDR3 covers 16 residues. CDR3 residues: CASSVDSSSGQETQYF.

The V call is TRBV5-1, the J call TRBJ2-1; TCRdb names TRBD2, which stays unverified in the absence of DNA. Germline V gene lookup returns CDR1 SGHRS and CDR2 YFSETQ. This CDR3 comprises 13 residues. CDR3 region: CASSGGALDEQFF.

This sequence joins TRBV20-1 and TRBJ2-3. Looked up from germline, CDR1 is DFQATT and CDR2 is SNEGSKA (reference sequence). This CDR3 region has 15 residues. Here the CDR3 reads CSAPNWASSTDTQYF.

The chain uses TRBV5-1 and TRBJ2-7; TCRdb outputs TRBD1, but without DNA this stays unchecked. Germline V lookup: CDR1 SGHRS, CDR2 YFSETQ. This CDR3 spans 14 amino acids. The chain's CDR3 is CASSLIQGNSEQYF.

The chain has TRBV13 and TRBJ2-3. This CDR3 region has 16 residues. Per germline, CDR1 PRHDT and CDR2 FYEKMQ (reference sequence). The CDR3 region is CASSPRRGLDTDTQYF.

The rearrangement joins TRBV6-1 to TRBJ1-1. This CDR3 contains 15 residues. The germline V gene has CDR1 MNHNS and CDR2 SASEGT. CDR3 sequence: CASSISQYMNTEAFF.

The V call is TRBV7-2, the J call TRBJ1-1; TCRdb reports TRBD1, a call that lacks DNA to check it against. The CDR3 loop spans 12 amino acids. Germline-derived CDR1 and CDR2 are SGHTA and FQGNSA. The CDR3 sequence is CASSTGVLEAFF.

The chain links TRBV5-6 to TRBJ2-2; TCRdb proposes TRBD1, but this gene call is untestable without DNA. The CDR3 has 13 residues. CDR1 is SGHDT, CDR2 YYEEEE, per germline. The CDR3 loop is CASSWTGAGELFF.

This chain connects TRBV5-1 to TRBJ2-6; TCRdb names TRBD2, which stays unverified in the absence of DNA. The CDR3 loop spans 17 amino acids. Germline CDR1 SGHRS, CDR2 YFSETQ. The CDR3 region is CASSLDLLGSGANVLTF.

V is TRBV18 and J is TRBJ2-5. Germline CDR1 reads KGHSH; CDR2 reads LQKENI. This CDR3 contains 14 residues. The CDR3 loop is CASSPTGNQETQYF.